The entry that follows covers one T cell receptor (beta chain) sequence. This clonotype has at least ten counts. The antigen it binds to is not known. No base quality values were provided; no much bigger clone lies one nucleotide off. The data are from a study of human T cells and chemical hapten exposure (TCRdb year 2021). Some background on the complete study: For sensitization, 2% DPC in acetone was applied to a roughly 2 cm by roughly 2 cm area of upper inner arm skin. Throughout the approximately 24-week study period, patients were also given weekly therapeutic DPC doses on the scalp. Patch testing was performed on the upper back with Finn chambers containing 0.01% DPC, and the patch tests were scored after 6 days according to International Contact Dermatitis Research Group standards. Most of the patients in the cohort were female, and the cohort covered alopecia areata with under or over 50% scalp involvement, alopecia totalis and alopecia universalis. Libraries were pooled for sequencing, and per-sample TCR yields varied mainly because of small differences in library volumes within the pool. The study tracked peripheral blood TCR repertoire changes in vivo during primary and secondary sensitization to the hapten diphenylcyclopropenone (DPC) in alopecia patients. Blood samples were taken from patients before sensitization (week 0) and then at 2, 6 and about 24 weeks after DPC sensitization. Under 30 alopecia patients gave blood for TCR sequencing at one to four time points (pre-sensitization, 2, 6 and 24 weeks). The study at large found these results: Alopecia, a presumed autoimmune disease, was present in all patients, so the immune response of the patients might differ from that of healthy individuals. DPC sensitization did not change the number of TCRs with a frequency above 1 in 1000, and there was no evidence of changes in global repertoire structure. Significantly more large CDR3 similarity clusters were formed by expanded TCRs than by pre-sensitization or healthy control sets, consistent with antigen-driven responses. The number of PT1 expanded TCRs positively correlated with patch test score, significant at thresholds 8, 16 and 32 but not 4. Repeated subsampling changed both the strength of the expansion versus patch-test correlation and the threshold at which the correlation became significant.

The time point label on this specimen signifies: pre-sensitization, week 0. The treatment or condition label on this specimen signifies: therapeutic diphenylcyclopropenone sensitization with weekly scalp DPC. At each patch-test visit, blood was drawn before the patch test was applied. Patients were eligible if aged 18 to 70, diagnosed with alopecia and judged suitable for DPC therapy, and pregnant patients were excluded. Total RNA was extracted from unfractionated whole blood that had been collected in Tempus Blood RNA tubes. The germline V gene provides CDR1 SGDLS and CDR2 YYNGEE. The CDR3 sequence holds 15 residues, the cysteine and phenylalanine included. CDR3 DNA is the only sequence kept; it has 45 bases, read in frame from the first base. V loses 2 bases, J loses 5 bases, and the germline ends lie 14 bases apart. The library was prepared using RACE. TCRdb names NextSeq 500 as the instrument used. During library preparation, unique molecular identifiers were attached to individual cDNA molecules so that TCRs could be counted quantitatively and reproducibly. For every blood RNA sample, sequencing covered both the TCR alpha and TCR beta chains. In the authors' own workflow: Samples had a median of around 92,000 TCRs, with a range from 23,224 to 690,600. V, J and CDR3 annotation of the TCR reads was carried out using the Decombinator software suite. For the PS versus PT1 abundance plots, all samples were subsampled to the same number of TCRs (28,000). Expanded TCRs were defined as absent before sensitization and observed at least eight times at the 2-week time point. The raw public data were reprocessed by TCRdb itself: fastp quality trimming at Q25, MiXCR clonotype calling, in-frame beta chains only. All rows with the same CDR3 protein become a single entry with the most common DNA and genes. What appears here as the V and J calls and clone size reflects TCRdb's work, not the paper's. Within this sample are roughly 64,000 distinct CDR3 sequences, with 11% of them counted one time only. Almost 4% of the sample lies in the top ten.

The material was whole blood, obtained in connection with sensitization to the hapten diphenylcyclopropenone (DPC). Here the chain combines TRBV9 and TRBJ1-5; TRBD1 could be the D gene, as 6 bases match. This receptor was taken from a woman between 40 and 50 years old with alopecia areata. Some clones in this sample may be carry-over from other donors' samples. The DNA is as follows: TGTGCCAGCAGCGTCCTAGGGGGTTCGGATCAGCCCCAGCATTTT. It specifies CASSVLGGSDQPQHF.